This T cell receptor beta chain was documented in a study of CD8 T cells in ankylosing spondylitis. Study-wide findings and caveats: The study identified a TCR beta motif of roughly eight highly homologous variants that appeared characteristic of ankylosing spondylitis blood. Disease-linked clones were reportedly significantly enriched in matched ankylosing spondylitis synovial fluid. Earlier reports found some motif variants in synovial fluid and blood in reactive arthritis.

This clonotype has more than one count but fewer than ten. The antigen remains undetermined. V gave up 6 bases and J gave up 8 bases, with 16 bases separating them. Germline V lookup: CDR1 MNHNS, CDR2 SASEGT. The CDR3 covers 13 residues. It was by quantitative 5'-RACE with molecular barcodes that TCR beta libraries were made. One entry per CDR3 protein, called by TCRdb with MiXCR from the 5' RACE reads. Among about 260,000 distinct CDR3 sequences listed, about 19% were seen once. The chain couples TRBV6-1 to TRBJ1-2, with D hard to call. This clonotype was obtained from a male donor with ankylosing spondylitis or in good health (not recorded which). Sequencing used blood, either unsorted or a sorted T cell fraction (not recorded which). As DNA, the CDR3 is TGTGCCAGCAGCCCGCGCGGGGAGAGGGGCTACACCTTC. Residues: CASSPRGERGYTF.